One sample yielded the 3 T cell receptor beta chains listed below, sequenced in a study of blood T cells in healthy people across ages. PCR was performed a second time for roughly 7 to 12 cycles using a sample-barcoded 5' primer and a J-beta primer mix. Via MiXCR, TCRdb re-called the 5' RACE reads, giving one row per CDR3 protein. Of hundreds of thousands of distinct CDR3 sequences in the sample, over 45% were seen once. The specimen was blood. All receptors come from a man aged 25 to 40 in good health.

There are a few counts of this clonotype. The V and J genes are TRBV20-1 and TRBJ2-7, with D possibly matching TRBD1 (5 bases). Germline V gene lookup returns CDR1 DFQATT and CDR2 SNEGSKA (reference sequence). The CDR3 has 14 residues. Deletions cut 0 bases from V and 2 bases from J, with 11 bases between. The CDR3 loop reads CSARDMKGTYEQYF. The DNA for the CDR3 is TGCAGTGCTAGAGATATGAAGGGGACCTACGAGCAGTACTTC.

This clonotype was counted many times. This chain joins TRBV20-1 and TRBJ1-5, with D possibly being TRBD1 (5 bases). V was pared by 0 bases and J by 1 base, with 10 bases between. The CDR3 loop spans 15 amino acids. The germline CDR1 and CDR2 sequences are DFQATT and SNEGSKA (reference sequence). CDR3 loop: CSARDAAGSNQPQHF. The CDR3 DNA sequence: TGCAGTGCTAGAGACGCGGCAGGGAGCAATCAGCCCCAGCATTTT.

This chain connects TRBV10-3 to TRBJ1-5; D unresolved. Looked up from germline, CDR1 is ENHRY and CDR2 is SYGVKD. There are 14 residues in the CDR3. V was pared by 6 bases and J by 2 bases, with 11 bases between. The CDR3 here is CAIRETWGNQPQHF. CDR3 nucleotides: TGTGCCATCAGGGAAACATGGGGCAATCAGCCCCAGCATTTT.